These 26 T cell receptor beta chains were sequenced from one sample in a study of T cells in Graves' hyperthyroidism and ophthalmopathy (dated by TCRdb to the late 2010s). The method was multiplex PCR. The listed sequencing device is Illumina HiSeq 2000. The TCR beta CDR3 regions were amplified from the RNA transcripts. A first-round RT-PCR of the TCR CDR3 used the HTBI primer set with the Qiagen OneStep RT-PCR kit. TCRdb trimmed the raw reads at Q25, called clones with MiXCR and kept productive beta chains. Every CDR3 protein is listed once, alongside the most common genes and DNA of its rows. This sample gives approximately 640,000 distinct CDR3 sequences in total; 17% of them show up just once. The ten largest clones capture roughly 16% of the sample. What was sequenced was blood. Receptor source: a man between 50 and 59 years old with Graves' hyperthyroidism.

The gene calls are TRBV7-9 and TRBJ2-1, with D possibly being TRBD2 (6 bases). Trimming took 3 bases from V and 6 from J, leaving 9 bases between them. Germline CDR1 is SEHNR and CDR2 is FQNEAQ (reference sequence). The CDR3 extends over 13 amino acids. CDR3 bases: TGTGCCAGCAGCTTCTCCGGGAGCAATGAGCAGTTCTTC. This translates into CASSFSGSNEQFF.

This clonotype has at least ten counts. The genes are TRBV7-3 and TRBJ2-1; TRBD2 matches at 10 bases. This CDR3 contains 15 residues. The germline V gene encodes CDR1 SGHTA and CDR2 FQGTGA. V was clipped by 3 bases and J by 8 bases; unmatched bases: 7. The CDR3 nucleotides are TGTGCCAGCAGCTTTCTAGCGGGAGTTGGCGATGAGCAGTTCTTC. This gives the protein CASSFLAGVGDEQFF. The whole variable domain, remainder taken from reference TRBV7-3 and TRBJ2-1, is GAGVSQTPSNKVTEKGKYVELRCDPISGHTALYWYRQSLGQGPEFLIYFQGTGAADDSGLPNDRFFAVRPEGSVSTLKIQRTERGDSAVYLCASSFLAGVGDEQFFGPGTRLTVL.

This clonotype was seen a few times. The V call is TRBV24-1, the J call TRBJ2-1; D might be TRBD2 (6 bases). Germline V gene lookup returns CDR1 KGHDR and CDR2 SFDVKD. The V gene lost 8 bases and the J gene lost 3 bases, with 10 bases spanning the gap. The CDR3 spans 13 residues. The CDR3 region has the DNA TGTGCCACCACCGGGGGTAACTACAATGAGCAGTTCTTC. This sequence encodes CATTGGNYNEQFF.

This clonotype was counted ten times or more. The J gene is TRBJ1-6, the V gene TRBV12-3 or TRBV12-4; weak D call: TRBD1 (5 bases). The CDR3 is made up of 14 amino acids. Trimming removed 7 bases from V and 9 bases from J, with 16 bases in between. The CDR3 loop is CASNSQGLGSPLHF. CDR3 nucleotide sequence: TGTGCCAGCAACTCCCAGGGTCTCGGTTCACCCCTCCACTTT.

This clonotype has just a few counts. The gene calls are TRBV24-1 and TRBJ1-2; 12 nucleotides align to TRBD1. CDR1 is KGHDR, CDR2 SFDVKD, per germline. V dropped 4 bases and J dropped 2; count of bases not matched to a gene: 1. This CDR3 is built from 15 residues. The chain's CDR3 is CATSDGTGGNYGYTF. DNA for the CDR3: TGTGCCACCAGTGACGGGACAGGGGGCAACTATGGCTACACCTTC.

This clonotype was seen more than once but under ten times. J is TRBJ2-1 and V is TRBV6-2 or TRBV6-3, with a weak D call TRBD1 (6 bases). CDR1 and CDR2 from the germline V gene are MNHEY and SVGEGT. V shed 2 bases and J shed 2 bases, with 19 bases lying between them. The CDR3 covers 18 residues. The CDR3 DNA is TGTGCCAGCAGTTACGGGGTTCCTGGCAGGGGCCCCTACAATGAGCAGTTCTTC. Its translation is CASSYGVPGRGPYNEQFF.

V and J are TRBV29-1 and TRBJ2-1; 7 positions match TRBD2. The CDR3 runs 16 residues. CDR1 and CDR2 (germline): SQVTM, ANQGSEA. V lost 4 bases to trimming and J lost 4 bases; unmatched junction nucleotides: 13. The CDR3 DNA follows: TGCAGCGTTGCGGTCTCTAGCGGTAAGCCTTACAATGAGCAGTTCTTC. Encoded protein: CSVAVSSGKPYNEQFF.

This chain links TRBV4-3 with TRBJ2-7, with TRBD1 identical over 8 bases. J was trimmed by 6 bases and V by 3 bases; bases with no gene match: 4. The CDR3 has 13 amino acids. Looked up from germline, CDR1 is LGHNA and CDR2 is YSLEER. CDR3 residues: CASSQATGGEQYF. CDR3 DNA sequence: TGCGCCAGCAGCCAGGCCACAGGGGGCGAGCAGTACTTC.

This clonotype was observed a handful of times. V usage is TRBV6-1 and J usage is TRBJ1-1; D is possibly TRBD1 (5 bases). Germline assignment: CDR1 MNHNS and CDR2 SASEGT. The CDR3 loop spans 15 amino acids. Trimming took 7 bases from V and 6 from J, leaving 21 bases between them. Here the CDR3 reads CASKRSRGRDSEAFF. The CDR3 DNA is TGTGCCAGCAAGCGGTCGAGGGGAAGAGACTCTGAAGCTTTCTTT.

For this clonotype: At one boundary the junction diverges from the germline segment, which might be a read error. The rearrangement joins TRBV28 to TRBJ2-7, with 8 bases aligning to TRBD1. The CDR3 extends over 15 amino acids. The germline V gene has CDR1 MDHEN and CDR2 SYDVKM. CDR3 nucleotides: TGTGCCATCAGTAGACAGGGGCGAAGCTCCTACGAGCAGTACTTC. Translated: CAISRQGRSSYEQYF.

Ten or more counts support this clonotype. The rearrangement joins TRBV7-2 to TRBJ2-3; D remains ambiguous. Germline CDR1 and CDR2: SGHTA and FQGNSA. The V and J ends lost 4 bases and 1 base respectively, with 12 bases between them. This CDR3 contains 15 residues. The CDR3 loop reads CASSSALRGTDTQYF. The CDR3 bases are TGTGCCAGCAGCTCAGCCCTAAGGGGCACAGATACGCAGTATTTT. Based on the CDR3 plus reference TRBV7-2 and TRBJ2-3, the full variable domain is GAGVSQSPSNKVTEKGKDVELRCDPISGHTALYWYRQSLGQGLEFLIYFQGNSAPDKSGLPSDRFSAERTGGSVSTLTIQRTQQEDSAVYLCASSSALRGTDTQYFGPGTRLTVL.

The table lists this clonotype with a few counts. The chain couples TRBV24-1 to TRBJ2-1; 8 positions agree with TRBD2. Trimming took 1 base from V and 7 from J; bases not matched to a gene: 5. This CDR3 contains 15 residues. Germline-derived CDR1 and CDR2 are KGHDR and SFDVKD. CDR3 nucleotides: TGTGCCACCAGTGATTTTGGGACTAGATGGAATGAGCAGTTCTTC. Translation gives CATSDFGTRWNEQFF.

Ten or more counts support this clonotype. The rearrangement uses TRBV18 and TRBJ2-3, with D hard to call. Trimming took off 3 bases at V and 6 bases at J, with 7 bases between the two ends. The CDR3 sequence is 12 residues long. Germline-derived CDR1 and CDR2 are KGHSH and LQKENI. The CDR3 spells CASSPTLDTQYF. The CDR3 region has the DNA TGTGCCAGCTCACCTACCCTCGATACGCAGTATTTT.

With respect to this clonotype: A single base separates this from a much larger clone, so it may be a read error. The chain carries TRBV6-1 and TRBJ1-1, with a tentative D call TRBD1 (6 bases). CDR1 and CDR2 (germline): MNHNS, SASEGT. The CDR3 extends over 15 amino acids. V was clipped by 5 bases and J by 1 base, with 14 bases between them. The CDR3 here is CASSPSGTWNTEAFF. CDR3 in DNA: TGTGCCAGCAGTCCCTCCGGGACATGGAACACTGAAGCTTTCTTT.

This clonotype was seen repeatedly, ten times or more. V is TRBV10-3 and J is TRBJ2-1; 8 positions match TRBD2. CDR3 length equals 15 residues. V was clipped by 6 bases and J by 0 bases; unmatched bases: 4. CDR1 and CDR2 (germline): ENHRY, SYGVKD. The CDR3 region is CAIRPSGSSYNEQFF. CDR3 nucleotides: TGTGCCATCAGACCGAGCGGGAGCTCCTACAATGAGCAGTTCTTC.

In this sample, this clonotype turned up a few times. The J gene is TRBJ2-4, the V gene TRBV18; 10 bases align to TRBD2. The CDR3 runs 15 residues. Germline V CDR1 and CDR2: KGHSH, LQKENI. V shed 5 bases, J shed 5 bases, and the junction held 6 bases outside the gene matches. CDR3 sequence: CASSITGLAENIQYF. The CDR3 DNA reads TGTGCCAGCTCAATTACTGGACTAGCGGAAAACATTCAGTACTTC. Drawing the rest from reference TRBV18 and TRBJ2-4, the complete variable domain is NAGVMQNPRHLVRRRGQEARLRCSPMKGHSHVYWYRQLPEEGLKFMVYLQKENIIDESGMPKERFSAEFPKEGPSILRIQQVVRGDSAAYFCASSITGLAENIQYFGAGTRLSVL.

A remark on this clonotype: The final CDR3 position lacks the conserved phenylalanine or tryptophan, pointing to a likely read error. The chain uses TRBV11-2 and TRBJ2-7, with 7 nucleotides matching TRBD1. CDR1 and CDR2 from the germline V gene are SGHAT and FQNNGV. This CDR3 region has 15 residues. The junction had 8 bases not matched to a gene; V was cut back by 5 bases and J by 1 base. CDR3 sequence (DNA): TGTGCCAGCAGCCTTAATGGACAGGCATCCTACGAGCAGTACCTC. As protein: CASSLNGQASYEQYL.

This clonotype occurred many times. V gene TRBV19 combines with J gene TRBJ2-7; 11 bases are a match to TRBD2. There are 16 residues in the CDR3. The J segment lost 1 base and the V segment lost 4 bases, leaving 6 bases of the junction unmatched. CDR1 and CDR2 from the germline V gene are LNHDA and SQIVND (reference sequence). The CDR3 region is CASSTRLAGTSYEQYF. The DNA for the CDR3 is TGTGCCAGTAGTACCCGACTAGCGGGGACTTCCTACGAGCAGTACTTC. The full variable domain, in which reference TRBV19 and TRBJ2-7 provide the parts outside the CDR3, is DGGITQSPKYLFRKEGQNVTLSCEQNLNHDAMYWYRQDPGQGLRLIYYSQIVNDFQKGDIAEGYSVSREKKESFPLTVTSAQKNPTAFYLCASSTRLAGTSYEQYFGPGTRLTVT.

This clonotype was counted a few times. The CDR3 DNA is TGTGCCAGCAGCGACCCTAGCGGACTCTACAATGAGCAGTTCTTC. Translated, it gives CASSDPSGLYNEQFF. This chain joins TRBV7-9 and TRBJ2-1, with 7 positions matching TRBD2. V dropped 5 bases and J dropped 3; count of bases not matched to a gene: 7. CDR1 and CDR2 (germline): SEHNR, FQNEAQ (reference sequence). The CDR3 consists of 15 residues.

At least ten counts were recorded for this clonotype. This sequence joins TRBV2 and TRBJ2-7; 12 positions agree with TRBD2. With 6 bases clipped from V and 3 bases from J, the junction kept 6 bases outside the gene matches. This CDR3 has 15 amino acids. Per the germline V gene, CDR1 is SNHLY and CDR2 is FYNNEI. In DNA, the CDR3 is TGTGCCAGCAGGGGACTAGCGGGCGTCCTCTACGAGCAGTACTTC. Translation gives CASRGLAGVLYEQYF.

This clonotype was observed at least ten times. The rearrangement links TRBV7-9 to TRBJ2-7, with unresolved D. V lost 1 base and J lost 2, with 12 bases in between. This CDR3 has 15 residues. CDR1 is SEHNR and CDR2 is FQNEAQ in the germline V gene (reference sequence). The CDR3, as DNA: TGTGCCAGCAGCTTAGGTGGCTCGGCGACCTACGAGCAGTACTTC. Protein product: CASSLGGSATYEQYF.

This clonotype has a count of ten or more. The chain joins TRBV19 to TRBJ1-1, with D hard to call. V was shortened by 3 bases and J by 5 bases, with 19 bases between the two germline ends. The length of the CDR3 is 16 residues. Germline assignment: CDR1 LNHDA and CDR2 SQIVND (reference sequence). This chain's CDR3 is CASSIIGLNLATEAFF. For the CDR3, the DNA is TGTGCCAGTAGTATTATAGGGCTGAACCTGGCAACTGAAGCTTTCTTT. Combining the CDR3 with reference TRBV19 and TRBJ1-1 gives the whole variable domain DGGITQSPKYLFRKEGQNVTLSCEQNLNHDAMYWYRQDPGQGLRLIYYSQIVNDFQKGDIAEGYSVSREKKESFPLTVTSAQKNPTAFYLCASSIIGLNLATEAFFGQGTRLTVV.

This clonotype occurred many times. The rearrangement joins TRBV27 to TRBJ2-7; 11 nucleotides align to TRBD2. The length of the CDR3 is 15 residues. Germline CDR1 MNHEY, CDR2 SMNVEV (reference sequence). The trim removed 3 bases at V and 0 bases at J, leaving 1 base unmatched. CDR3 DNA sequence: TGTGCCAGCAGTTTCGGGACTAGCGGCTCCTACGAGCAGTACTTC. The encoded protein is CASSFGTSGSYEQYF.

This chain joins TRBV20-1 and TRBJ1-1; 7 bases fit TRBD1. V lost 7 bases, J lost 4 bases, and 6 bases stayed unmatched. This CDR3 spans 12 amino acids. Per the germline V gene, CDR1 is DFQATT and CDR2 is SNEGSKA (reference sequence). This CDR3 is CSVLQGITEAFF. The DNA for the CDR3 is TGCAGTGTCCTACAGGGGATCACTGAAGCTTTCTTT.

The chain has TRBV20-1 and TRBJ2-5, with 12 nucleotides matching TRBD2. The CDR3 length is 17 residues. V lost 2 bases to trimming and J lost 4 bases; unmatched junction nucleotides: 11. Germline CDR1 reads DFQATT; CDR2 reads SNEGSKA (reference sequence). CDR3 sequence reads: CSARPSGRAGSGETQYF. The CDR3 DNA is TGCAGTGCTAGACCTAGCGGGAGGGCCGGGTCGGGAGAGACCCAGTACTTC.

This clonotype appeared many times. This chain links TRBV19 with TRBJ2-1; 14 nucleotides line up with TRBD2. Trimming took 1 base from V and 1 from J; bases not matched to a gene: 3. The CDR3 runs to 18 residues. Germline-derived CDR1 and CDR2 are LNHDA and SQIVND (reference sequence). CDR3 in DNA: TGTGCCAGTAGTATAGGACTAGCGGGAGGGCTGTCCTACAATGAGCAGTTCTTC. Translating it yields CASSIGLAGGLSYNEQFF. The variable domain in full, with the rest retrieved from reference TRBV19 and TRBJ2-1, is DGGITQSPKYLFRKEGQNVTLSCEQNLNHDAMYWYRQDPGQGLRLIYYSQIVNDFQKGDIAEGYSVSREKKESFPLTVTSAQKNPTAFYLCASSIGLAGGLSYNEQFFGPGTRLTVL.